This T cell receptor beta chain was documented in a study of cytomegalovirus exposure and HLA in healthy donors. In the case of this clone: What it binds is not known.

The PCR contained 60 Vbeta and 13 Jbeta primers. Produced via immunoSEQ multiplex PCR; TCRdb's table is partial and in-frame only. The sample lists about 150,000 clones, around 72% seen once, with around 7% in the top ten. The CDR3 is 15 residues long. V was cut by 1 base and J by 2 bases, with 9 bases left in between. The germline V gene has CDR1 SNHLY and CDR2 FYNNEI. Study-level points and caveats: When presence/absence was analysed, sequencing depth was taken to be roughly uniform across donors. As was reported, the HLA-A and HLA-B alleles of most subjects were accurately predicted from TCR beta sequences.

The rearrangement joins TRBV2 to TRBJ1-5, with D tentatively TRBD1 (5 bases). The TCR comes from a middle-aged woman in good health and CMV-seropositive. The specimen was PBMCs. CDR3 DNA: TGTGCCAGCAGTGAAGTGGGGCAGGGCAATCAGCCCCAGCATTTT. It specifies CASSEVGQGNQPQHF.